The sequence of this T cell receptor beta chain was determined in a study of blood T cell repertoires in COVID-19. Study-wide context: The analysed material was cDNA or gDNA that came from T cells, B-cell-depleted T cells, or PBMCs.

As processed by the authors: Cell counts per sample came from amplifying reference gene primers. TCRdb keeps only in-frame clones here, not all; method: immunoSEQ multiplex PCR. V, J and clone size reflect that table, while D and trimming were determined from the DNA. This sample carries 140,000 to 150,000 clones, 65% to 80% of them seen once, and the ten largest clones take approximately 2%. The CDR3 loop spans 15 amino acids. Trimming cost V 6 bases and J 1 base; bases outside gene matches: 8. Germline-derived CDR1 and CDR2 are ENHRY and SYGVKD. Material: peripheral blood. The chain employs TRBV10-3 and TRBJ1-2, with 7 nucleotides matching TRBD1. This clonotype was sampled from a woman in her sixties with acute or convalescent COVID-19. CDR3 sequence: CAISLTGDHNYGYTF. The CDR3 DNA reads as TGTGCCATCAGCCTTACAGGGGACCATAACTATGGCTACACCTTC.